Listed below are T cell receptor beta chains from one sample, sequenced in a study of T cell changes during pregnancy in multiple sclerosis. TCRdb's table, derived via immunoSEQ multiplex PCR, lists solely in-frame clones and lacks some. The sample carries about 15,000 clones, 84% recorded once. Sequencing used CD8+ T cells from peripheral blood mononuclear cells, obtained in the third trimester of pregnancy. The receptors originated from a female donor in good health, enrolled as a control in a pregnancy study. The CDR3 runs from the conserved cysteine through the conserved F or W. Fields, in order: J gene, CDR3 length, V gene, clone size, CDR3 protein. Part of the rows lack a size; the others show once, few, many or a class for expanded clones.

J: TRBJ2-3; length: 13; V: TRBV2; size: NA; CDR3: CASSESREDTQYF
J: TRBJ2-7; length: 15; V: TRBV6-5; size: NA; CDR3: CASSRTALSSYEQYF
J: TRBJ1-3; length: 15; V: TRBV2; size: NA; CDR3: CASSETGLSGNTIYF
J: TRBJ2-6; length: 14; V: TRBV30; size: NA; CDR3: CAWSEGAGANVLTF
J: TRBJ1-2; length: 15; V: TRBV7-2; size: NA; CDR3: CASSFARGENYGYTF
J: TRBJ2-7; length: 15; V: TRBV6-5; size: once; CDR3: CASSYQDRSSYEQYF
J: TRBJ1-2; length: 15; V: TRBV19; size: NA; CDR3: CASSIGGGGGYGYTF
J: TRBJ1-1; length: 13; V: TRBV25-1; size: NA; CDR3: CASSHRGATEAFF
J: TRBJ1-2; length: 15; V: TRBV5-1; size: medium-sized; CDR3: CASSPARAENYGYTF
J: TRBJ1-2; length: 11; V: TRBV19; size: NA; CDR3: CASSMRGGYTF
J: TRBJ2-3; length: 17; V: TRBV9; size: NA; CDR3: CASSVGLAGVITDTQYF
J: TRBJ2-1; length: 18; V: TRBV9; size: NA; CDR3: CASSATSKTSVFYNEQFF
J: TRBJ2-1; length: 17; V: TRBV2; size: NA; CDR3: CASSEWSSGGTYNEQFF
J: TRBJ2-1; length: 11; V: TRBV11-2; size: NA; CDR3: CASSFGGEQFF
J: TRBJ1-2; length: 16; V: TRBV6-1; size: NA; CDR3: CASSEEGGAPNYGYTF
J: TRBJ2-2; length: 15; V: TRBV19; size: once; CDR3: CASNNQGAGTGELFF
J: TRBJ1-1; length: 14; V: TRBV6-1; size: NA; CDR3: CASSASTMNTEAFF
J: TRBJ2-7; length: 14; V: TRBV27; size: NA; CDR3: CASSLTTGVGEQYF
J: TRBJ2-2; length: 13; V: TRBV7-9; size: few; CDR3: CASSLFFTGELFF
J: TRBJ2-7; length: 14; V: TRBV7-9; size: NA; CDR3: CASSGDRGLYEQYF
J: TRBJ2-1; length: 14; V: TRBV4-3; size: NA; CDR3: CASSQDRIAGEQFF
J: TRBJ1-5; length: 15; V: TRBV7-8; size: NA; CDR3: CASSLDLGQSQPQHF
J: TRBJ1-1; length: 17; V: TRBV27; size: NA; CDR3: CASSLNQVGATATEAFF
J: TRBJ1-4; length: 12; V: TRBV7-9; size: NA; CDR3: CASSLLDLELFF
J: TRBJ1-1; length: 13; V: TRBV29-1; size: NA; CDR3: CSVEGQGVTEAFF
J: TRBJ1-1; length: 14; V: TRBV5-1; size: NA; CDR3: CASRDQGAYTEAFF